The 25 T cell receptor beta chains listed next were all sequenced from one sample in a study of identical twins. A single record per CDR3 protein comes from TCRdb applying MiXCR to the 5' RACE reads. The sample has 400,000 to 600,000 distinct CDR3 sequences, around 22% seen once. These data are also associated with another study on yellow fever vaccine responses in identical twins.

The sample comprised CD4+ T cells sorted from blood. The receptors come from a woman between 18 and 30 years old in good health.

This clonotype has at least ten counts. This chain joins TRBV12-3 or TRBV12-4 and TRBJ2-2; no firm D call. CDR3 length equals 11 residues. V was trimmed by 2 bases and J by 10 bases, leaving 5 bases between them. The CDR3 sequence is CASSLNVELFF. Written as DNA, the CDR3 is TGTGCCAGCAGTTTAAACGTGGAGCTGTTTTTT.

The chain uses TRBV7-9 and TRBJ1-2; 8 positions agree with TRBD1. CDR1 SEHNR and CDR2 FQNEAQ come from the germline V gene (reference sequence). The CDR3 contains 12 residues. Germline trimming cut 6 bases from V and 7 bases from J; bases unmatched to any gene: 4. The CDR3 coding sequence is TGTGCCAGCAGTCTTACAGGGGGTGGCTACACCTTC. Translated: CASSLTGGGYTF.

CDR3 region: CASRDLGNTEAFF. The CDR3 bases are TGTGCCAGCAGAGATTTAGGGAACACTGAAGCTTTCTTT. This chain uses TRBV7-9 with TRBJ1-1; the D is unclear. The V end was cut by 6 bases, the J end by 1 base, with 9 bases between. This CDR3 spans 13 amino acids. Germline V lookup: CDR1 SEHNR, CDR2 FQNEAQ (reference sequence).

This chain joins TRBV3-1 and TRBJ2-5; a possible D gene is TRBD1 (5 bases). V was trimmed by 1 base and J by 1 base, leaving 13 bases between them. The V gene's germline CDR1 is LGHDT and CDR2 YNNKEL (reference sequence). The CDR3 is 16 residues long. The CDR3 DNA is TGTGCCAGCAGCCAAGTCCTCAGGGCCGTCCAAGAGACCCAGTACTTC. Translation: CASSQVLRAVQETQYF.

This clonotype was seen a handful of times. The gene calls are TRBV12-3 or TRBV12-4 and TRBJ2-1; D is undetermined. V dropped 2 bases and J dropped 4 bases, with 9 bases sitting between them. This CDR3 has 14 amino acids. CDR3 coding DNA: TGTGCCAGCAGTTTATATCTAGGTTACAATGAGCAGTTCTTC. This translates into CASSLYLGYNEQFF.

The sample holds a few counts of this clonotype. The CDR3 DNA sequence: TGCGCCAGCAGCCCGAGCGGCGGGTTACCCGGGGAGCTGTTTTTT. Protein product: CASSPSGGLPGELFF. The V call is TRBV5-1, the J call TRBJ2-2; a weak D match, TRBD2 (5 bases). Germline V gives CDR1 SGHRS, CDR2 YFSETQ. Trimming stripped 4 bases from V and 6 bases from J, with 16 bases between. CDR3 length: 15 amino acids. Using reference TRBV5-1 and TRBJ2-2 for the parts outside the CDR3, the full variable domain is KAGVTQTPRYLIKTRGQQVTLSCSPISGHRSVSWYQQTPGQGLQFLFEYFSETQRNKGNFPGRFSGRQFSNSRSEMNVSTLELGDSALYLCASSPSGGLPGELFFGEGSRLTVL.

The rearrangement joins TRBV28 to TRBJ2-1; no definite D call. The germline V gene encodes CDR1 MDHEN and CDR2 SYDVKM. The V gene lost 3 bases and the J gene lost 9 bases, with 24 bases spanning the gap. The CDR3 length is 17 residues. This chain's CDR3 is CASSFDEKRTLRGEQFF. The CDR3, as DNA: TGTGCCAGCAGTTTCGACGAAAAGAGGACCCTCCGCGGTGAGCAGTTCTTC.

This clonotype appeared many times. The chain has TRBV20-1 and TRBJ2-3; perhaps TRBD1 as D (6 bases). The CDR3 runs 13 residues. The germline V gene has CDR1 DFQATT and CDR2 SNEGSKA (reference sequence). V was cut by 3 bases and J by 2 bases, with 9 bases left in between. Here the CDR3 DNA reads TGCAGTGCTAGGCAGGGGACCACAGATACGCAGTATTTT. Translated: CSARQGTTDTQYF.

This clonotype has a handful of counts. This chain joins TRBV12-3 or TRBV12-4 and TRBJ2-2; possible D gene TRBD1, 6 bases. With 0 bases removed from V and 6 bases from J, the gap between germline ends came to 11 bases. The CDR3 loop spans 15 amino acids. CDR3 bases: TGTGCCAGCAGTTTAGCGGCCACAGGGCCCGGGGAGCTGTTTTTT. Encoded protein: CASSLAATGPGELFF.

The V call is TRBV5-1, the J call TRBJ2-1, with D perhaps TRBD2 (6 bases). The germline V gene encodes CDR1 SGHRS and CDR2 YFSETQ. The CDR3 is made up of 15 amino acids. The V end lost 0 bases, the J end lost 5 bases, and 12 bases lay between the germline ends. The CDR3 coding sequence is TGCGCCAGCAGCTTGGAAGGGACTTCCCACAATGAGCAGTTCTTC. Translation gives CASSLEGTSHNEQFF.

This clonotype was observed a few times. This chain joins TRBV3-1 and TRBJ2-3; 9 positions agree with TRBD1. The CDR3 length is 16 residues. V lost 0 bases to trimming and J lost 1 base; unmatched junction nucleotides: 2. The germline V gene has CDR1 LGHDT and CDR2 YNNKEL (reference sequence). The CDR3 bases are TGTGCCAGCAGCCAAGATAGGACAGGGGGCACAGATACGCAGTATTTT. Protein product: CASSQDRTGGTDTQYF.

The J gene is TRBJ2-1, the V gene TRBV29-1; 10 bases fit TRBD2. The CDR3 runs 16 residues. The ends lost 0 bases at V and 7 bases at J; junction bases unmatched: 9. Per germline, CDR1 SQVTM and CDR2 ANQGSEA. This CDR3 reads CSVEEDSGRRGNEQFF. CDR3 sequence (DNA): TGCAGCGTTGAAGAAGATAGCGGGAGGAGGGGAAATGAGCAGTTCTTC.

This clonotype has a handful of counts. This chain uses TRBV7-8 with TRBJ1-2; D is unclear. Trimming removed 1 base from V and 7 bases from J, with 10 bases in between. The CDR3 runs 13 residues. Germline V CDR1 and CDR2: SGHVS, FQNEAQ. In nucleotides, the CDR3 is TGTGCCAGCAGCTTAGGAAGTGAACGTGGCTACACCTTC. Its protein product is CASSLGSERGYTF. Using reference TRBV7-8 and TRBJ1-2 for the parts outside the CDR3, the full variable domain is GAGVSQSPRYKVAKRGQDVALRCDPISGHVSLFWYQQALGQGPEFLTYFQNEAQLDKSGLPSDRFFAERPEGSVSTLKIQRTQQEDSAVYLCASSLGSERGYTFGSGTRLTVV.

There are many counts of this clonotype. This chain links TRBV12-3 or TRBV12-4 with TRBJ2-1; D remains unclear. The CDR3 totals 14 residues. V was shortened by 8 bases and J by 0 bases, with 11 bases between the two germline ends. This CDR3 reads CASGSTISYNEQFF. The CDR3 DNA sequence: TGTGCCAGCGGTTCCACCATCTCCTACAATGAGCAGTTCTTC.

The genes are TRBV11-2 and TRBJ1-6, with 8 nucleotides matching TRBD1. The CDR3 contains 15 residues. V trimming: 5 bases; J trimming: 9 bases; junction bases outside the gene matches: 9. The germline CDR1 and CDR2 sequences are SGHAT and FQNNGV. The CDR3 DNA is TGTGCCAGCAGCAGGCGGACAGGGAACACTTCACCCCTCCACTTT. Translating gives CASSRRTGNTSPLHF.

This clonotype appeared a single time. This chain uses TRBV7-8 with TRBJ2-7; weak D call: TRBD1 (5 bases). Trimming shortened V by 1 base and J by 4 bases, and 8 bases separated the two germline ends. The CDR3 consists of 13 residues. Germline CDR1 SGHVS, CDR2 FQNEAQ. For the CDR3, the DNA is TGTGCCAGCAGCTTAGAGGGGAAATACGAGCAGTACGTC. This codes for CASSLEGKYEQYV.

This rearrangement joins TRBV6-1 to TRBJ2-7; 11 nucleotides line up with TRBD1. Germline CDR1 and CDR2: MNHNS and SASEGT. The trim removed 3 bases at V and 3 bases at J, leaving 4 bases unmatched. The CDR3 totals 15 residues. CDR3 DNA sequence: TGTGCCAGCAGTGAGGGGGGGACAGGGGGCTACGAGCAGTACTTC. Its protein product is CASSEGGTGGYEQYF.

This clonotype showed up just a few times. The V and J genes are TRBV29-1 and TRBJ1-1; D is uncertain. The CDR3 has 13 amino acids. Germline lookup yields CDR1 SQVTM and CDR2 ANQGSEA. V was shortened by 3 bases and J by 1 base, with 9 bases between the two germline ends. This CDR3 reads CSVDGWQNTEAFF. In nucleotides, the CDR3 is TGCAGCGTTGATGGATGGCAGAACACTGAAGCTTTCTTT.

Only a few counts were recorded for this clonotype. The rearrangement uses TRBV24-1 and TRBJ1-2, with D unresolved. The germline gives CDR1 KGHDR, CDR2 SFDVKD. V dropped 4 bases and J dropped 8 bases, with 13 bases sitting between them. The CDR3 contains 13 residues. The CDR3 loop is CATSDPADRGYTF. CDR3 sequence (DNA): TGTGCCACCAGTGACCCCGCGGACCGCGGCTACACCTTC.

This clonotype was seen a few times. The chain carries TRBV7-9 and TRBJ1-5; 9 bases are a match to TRBD1. From germline, CDR1 is SEHNR and CDR2 FQNEAQ (reference sequence). This CDR3 is 14 amino acids long. J lost 7 bases, V lost 4 bases, and 5 bases had no gene match. The CDR3, as DNA: TGTGCCAGCAGCTGGGGACAGGGCGGGCAGCCCCAGCATTTT. Its translation is CASSWGQGGQPQHF.

This sequence joins TRBV5-1 and TRBJ2-2; 8 bases are shared with TRBD2. V was pared by 5 bases and J by 2 bases, with 5 bases of the junction left unmatched. The CDR3 totals 15 residues. Germline values: CDR1 SGHRS, CDR2 YFSETQ. The CDR3 DNA sequence: TGCGCCAGCAGTCGGGGGGGGCGTAACACCGGGGAGCTGTTTTTT. Its protein is CASSRGGRNTGELFF.

This clonotype appeared a few times. The V call is TRBV24-1, the J call TRBJ2-1; 9 bases are a match to TRBD1. V shed 3 bases, J shed 8 bases, and the junction held 13 bases outside the gene matches. The CDR3 contains 17 residues. Germline CDR1 KGHDR, CDR2 SFDVKD. Here the CDR3 reads CATSDPALGTGSYEQFF. DNA of the CDR3: TGTGCCACCAGTGATCCTGCCCTCGGGACAGGGTCGTATGAGCAGTTCTTC.

This clonotype was found a few times. The genes are TRBV20-1 and TRBJ2-1; D assignment may be TRBD1 or TRBD2 (6 bases each). V was clipped by 1 base and J by 4 bases, with 17 bases between them. There are 16 residues in the CDR3. CDR1 and CDR2 from the germline V gene are DFQATT and SNEGSKA (reference sequence). CDR3 sequence: CSARGWEAGQYNEQFF. The CDR3 nucleotides read TGCAGTGCTAGAGGTTGGGAGGCGGGACAATACAATGAGCAGTTCTTC.

This clonotype has a handful of counts. V and J are TRBV4-1 and TRBJ1-1; weak D call: TRBD1 (5 bases). Deletions cut 4 bases from V and 5 bases from J, with 14 bases between. The CDR3 loop spans 14 amino acids. CDR1 and CDR2 (germline): MGHRA, YSYEKL. The CDR3 bases are TGCGCCAGCAGCCCGGGACTGGAGAGGACTGAAGCTTTCTTT. This gives the protein CASSPGLERTEAFF.

This clonotype appeared many times. The chain joins TRBV25-1 to TRBJ1-5; D call uncertain. This CDR3 contains 12 residues. Germline lookup yields CDR1 MGHDK and CDR2 SYGVNS. Trimming removed 0 bases from V and 6 bases from J, with 3 bases in between. The CDR3 region has the DNA TGTGCCAGCAGTGAATACGGTCAGCCCCAGCATTTT. Amino acid sequence: CASSEYGQPQHF.